This T cell receptor beta chain was observed in a study of CD8+ T cells in alopecia areata. Study-level information: Affected scalp percentage gauged treated patients' severity.

cDNA prepared by RNA extraction and subsequent reverse transcription served as the template for sequencing. Here immunoSEQ multiplex PCR was the method, and the copy in TCRdb shows in-frame clones only, minus some. The table shows roughly 120,000 clones, with less than 60% occurring only once. Findings of the study overall: Clonality in the scalp and expanded CD8+ clones ranked among the top 100 were significantly decreased by tofacitinib. Amid tofacitinib therapy, many expanded lesional clones stayed present in scalp and blood.

Sample treatment: oral pan-JAK inhibitor, 5-10 mg twice daily. Between the trimmed V and J ends, which lost 1 base and 5 bases, there was a span of 22 bases. The CDR3 has 18 residues. The V gene's germline CDR1 is LGHNA and CDR2 YSLEER. On this clone: Its antigen is as yet unknown.

The receptor's source is a human donor with alopecia areata. This sample comprised CD4+ T cells sorted from blood, obtained at week 24, from a patient treated with tofacitinib. This sequence joins TRBV4-3 and TRBJ2-3; a weak D match, TRBD2 (6 bases). The CDR3 bases are TGCGCCAGCAGCCAAGTCATTCATCAGGGAGGATTCGGAGATACGCAGTATTTT. Translating gives CASSQVIHQGGFGDTQYF.